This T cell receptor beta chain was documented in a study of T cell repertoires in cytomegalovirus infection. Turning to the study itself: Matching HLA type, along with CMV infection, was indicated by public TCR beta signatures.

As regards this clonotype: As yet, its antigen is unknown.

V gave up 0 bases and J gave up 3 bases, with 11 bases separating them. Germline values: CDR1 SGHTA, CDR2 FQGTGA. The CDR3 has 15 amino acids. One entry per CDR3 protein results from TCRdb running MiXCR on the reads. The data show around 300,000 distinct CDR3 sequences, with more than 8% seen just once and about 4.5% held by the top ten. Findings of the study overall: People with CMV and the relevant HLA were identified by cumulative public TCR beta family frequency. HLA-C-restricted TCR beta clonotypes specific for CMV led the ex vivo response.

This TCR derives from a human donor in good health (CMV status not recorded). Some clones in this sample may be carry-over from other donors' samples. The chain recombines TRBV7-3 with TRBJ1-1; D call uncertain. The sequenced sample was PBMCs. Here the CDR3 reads CASSLTPGPYTEAFF. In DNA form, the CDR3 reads TGTGCCAGCAGCTTAACTCCCGGACCTTACACTGAAGCTTTCTTT.